This T cell receptor beta chain was found in a study of cytomegalovirus exposure and HLA in healthy donors. Vbeta (60) and Jbeta (13) primers were used in the PCR. Libraries were prepared by immunoSEQ multiplex PCR; TCRdb keeps only in-frame clonotypes and omits some of them. The sample lists under 200,000 clones; approximately 75% were seen once. V was trimmed by 7 bases and J by 9 bases, leaving 16 bases between them. This CDR3 spans 14 amino acids. CDR1 and CDR2 from the germline V gene are MGHRA and YSYEKL. Study observations and caveats: Previously analyzed data showed that most TCR beta V segments were productive at a frequency of about 87% or about 30%. Published work reported that the classifier diagnosed cytomegalovirus status with high specificity and sensitivity.

Comment on this clone: Its antigen is unidentified.

Specimen: PBMCs. The TCR comes from a man between 50 and 59 years old in good health and CMV-seropositive. The chain combines TRBV4-1 with TRBJ1-6; D perhaps matches TRBD1 (6 bases). The chain's CDR3 is CASNPGTLSSPLHF. The CDR3 DNA sequence: TGCGCCAGCAACCCCGGGACACTAAGTTCACCCCTCCACTTT.